This TCR beta chain was profiled in a study of T-cell reconstitution after alpha-beta-depleted transplantation in children. Study-wide points: In patients about two months after transplant, alpha-beta T cells reportedly arose from several hundred expanded graft clones. Surviving recipient T cells and thymic progenitors produced the high day-60 TCRbeta diversity seen in some patients. Newly produced T cells mostly provided counts and TCRbeta diversity after one year, as hyperexpanded clones declined.

This clonotype was seen more than once but under ten times. Its cognate antigen is unknown. This sample's TCRbeta library carried unique molecular identifier barcodes. From the PCR reads, TCRdb called clonotypes with MiXCR, one entry per CDR3 protein. The data hold hundreds of thousands of distinct CDR3 sequences, with 16% observed a single time. CDR1 is DFQATT and CDR2 is SNEGSKA in the germline V gene (reference sequence). This CDR3 is built from 12 residues. The source of this sequence is a male patient between 5 and 17 years old who had a stem cell transplant for acute lymphoblastic leukemia, so the T cells may come from the graft donor. The chain recombines TRBV20-1 with TRBJ2-5; 13 nucleotides line up with TRBD2. Sample: PBMCs, mostly from graft donor cells, taken 360 days after TCRalphabeta/CD19-depleted stem cell transplant. The CDR3 sequence is CSGLAGEETQYF. CDR3 DNA sequence: TGCAGCGGACTAGCGGGAGAAGAGACCCAGTACTTC.